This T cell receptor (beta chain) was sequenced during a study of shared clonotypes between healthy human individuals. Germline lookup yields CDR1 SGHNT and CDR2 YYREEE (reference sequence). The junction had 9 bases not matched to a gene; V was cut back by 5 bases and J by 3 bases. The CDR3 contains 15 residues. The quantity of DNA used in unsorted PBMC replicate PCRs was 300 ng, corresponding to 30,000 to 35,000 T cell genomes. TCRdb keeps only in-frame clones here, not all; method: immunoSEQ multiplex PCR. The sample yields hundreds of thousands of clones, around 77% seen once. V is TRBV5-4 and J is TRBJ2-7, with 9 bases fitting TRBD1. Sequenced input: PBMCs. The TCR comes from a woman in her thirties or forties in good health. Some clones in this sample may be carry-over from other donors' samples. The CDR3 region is CASSSGTGFHYEQYF. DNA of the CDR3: TGTGCCAGCAGTTCTGGGACAGGGTTCCACTACGAGCAGTACTTC. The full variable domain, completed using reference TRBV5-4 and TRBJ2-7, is ETGVTQSPTHLIKTRGQQVTLRCSSQSGHNTVSWYQQALGQGPQFIFQYYREEENGRGNFPPRFSGLQFPNYSSELNVNALELDDSALYLCASSSGTGFHYEQYFGPGTRLTVT.